The T cell receptor (beta chain) under discussion was sequenced for a study of blood T cells in healthy people across ages. Then a second PCR, running about 6 to 12 cycles, was carried out with a sample-barcoded 5' primer and a J-beta primer mix. Every cDNA molecule carried a tag from a template-switch adaptor bearing 12 random nucleotides. Researchers report that each sample yielded at least 3 million CDR3-containing paired-end reads. TCRdb reprocessed the 5' RACE reads via MiXCR and lists one record per CDR3 protein. The sample contains about 600,000 distinct CDR3 sequences, around 48% of which appear only once. Germline V gene data show CDR1 as SGDLS and CDR2 as YYNGEE. The CDR3 has 15 residues. The J segment lost 0 bases and the V segment lost 4 bases, leaving 4 bases of the junction unmatched. This clonotype turned up a few times. Its antigen is not known. Broader study findings: Using unsorted PBMCs precluded a conclusive naive versus antigen-experienced comparison.

This chain joins TRBV9 and TRBJ1-3, with 7 bases aligning to TRBD1. This TCR was recovered from a man older than 75 in good health. Sequencing input: blood. The CDR3 protein is CASSIGTASGNTIYF. In DNA form, the CDR3 reads TGTGCCAGCAGCATTGGGACAGCCTCTGGAAACACCATATATTTT.